This is a list of T cell receptor beta chains from one sample in a study of beta chain features in type 1 diabetes. Profiled with immunoSEQ multiplex PCR; TCRdb holds only in-frame clones, not every one. The data show roughly 400,000 clones, approximately 15% seen once. Source material: naive CD4+ T cells from blood. The receptors come from a man aged 25-45 years in good health. The CDR3 runs from the conserved cysteine through the conserved F or W. The D gene is left open where the match is weak. The size field is filled for only some rows; it gives once, few, many or a size class.

v_call	clone_size	d_call	cdr3_length	j_call	cdr3_aa	cdr3_nt
TRBV30	.	.	14	TRBJ1-3	CAWRTGISGNTIYF	TGTGCCTGGAGGACAGGAATCTCTGGAAACACCATATATTTT
TRBV7-2	.	.	12	TRBJ1-2	CASTPPEGGYTF	TGTGCCAGCACGCCTCCCGAGGGTGGCTACACCTTC
TRBV6-6	few	.	13	TRBJ2-5	CASSYGGRETQYF	TGTGCCAGCAGTTACGGGGGGCGCGAGACCCAGTACTTC
TRBV5-4	.	.	15	TRBJ1-1	CASSHPGLKNTEAFF	TGTGCCAGCAGCCACCCGGGACTGAAGAACACTGAAGCTTTCTTT
TRBV6-5	few	.	13	TRBJ2-1	CASAESIPNEQFF	TGTGCCAGCGCCGAGTCCATTCCTAATGAGCAGTTCTTC
TRBV7-9	few	TRBD1	14	TRBJ1-4	CASSLPGGGEKLFF	TGTGCCAGCAGTCTCCCAGGGGGCGGTGAAAAACTGTTTTTT
TRBV19	.	.	16	TRBJ2-6	CASSIGPGSGANVLTF	TGTGCCAGTAGTATCGGTCCAGGCTCTGGGGCCAACGTCCTGACTTTC
TRBV5-1	.	.	13	TRBJ2-3	CASSTQATDTQYF	TGCGCCAGCAGTACTCAAGCCACAGATACGCAGTATTTT
TRBV2	.	.	14	TRBJ2-3	CASRASSSTDTQYF	TGTGCCAGCAGGGCCAGTAGCAGCACAGATACGCAGTATTTT
TRBV29-1	.	.	17	TRBJ2-3	CSVDQIAGGPLTDTQYF	TGCAGCGTTGACCAGATTGCCGGCGGGCCACTCACAGATACGCAGTATTTT
TRBV20-1	.	.	11	TRBJ2-3	CSAPIPDTQYF	TGCAGTGCCCCTATACCAGATACGCAGTATTTT
TRBV15	.	.	13	TRBJ1-2	CATSRASARGYTF	TGTGCCACCAGCAGAGCGTCGGCCCGCGGCTACACCTTC
TRBV29-1	.	TRBD2	15	TRBJ2-5	CSVEGLAGGDKTQYF	TGCAGCGTGGAAGGACTAGCGGGGGGCGATAAGACCCAGTACTTC
TRBV5-1	.	.	12	TRBJ2-7	CASSLEGHEQYF	TGCGCCAGCAGTCTGGAGGGTCACGAGCAGTACTTC
TRBV4-2	few	.	12	TRBJ2-1	CASSQVTDEQFF	TGTGCCAGCAGCCAAGTAACGGATGAGCAGTTCTTC
TRBV5-1	.	.	14	TRBJ2-3	CASSLLEWTDTQYF	TGCGCCAGCAGCTTGTTAGAGTGGACAGATACGCAGTATTTT
TRBV2	few	.	12	TRBJ2-1	CASSEAKVEQFF	TGTGCCAGCAGTGAAGCTAAAGTGGAGCAGTTCTTC
TRBV4-3	few	.	13	TRBJ2-5	CASSQELVETQYF	TGCGCCAGCAGCCAAGAGTTAGTGGAGACCCAGTACTTC
TRBV18	few	.	13	TRBJ1-2	CASSPPSRNGYTF	TGTGCCAGCTCACCACCATCCAGGAATGGCTACACCTTC
TRBV5-6	.	.	15	TRBJ2-1	CASSSYRGLFNEQFF	TGTGCCAGCAGCTCTTACAGGGGACTTTTCAATGAGCAGTTCTTC
TRBV7-9	few	.	15	TRBJ2-1	CASSGLLHIYNEQFF	TGTGCCAGCAGCGGCCTACTACACATCTACAATGAGCAGTTCTTC
TRBV5-1	few	.	16	TRBJ1-4	CASRPTLKATNEKLFF	TGCGCCAGCAGACCAACCCTGAAGGCAACTAATGAAAAACTGTTTTTT
TRBV13	few	.	18	TRBJ2-7	CASSLRRQSSLRSYEQYF	TGTGCCAGCAGCTTACGGAGACAGAGCTCTCTGCGCTCCTACGAGCAGTACTTC